Presented here are 20 T cell receptor beta chains from one specimen sequenced in a study of vaccination and CD4 T cells after COVID-19. The Oncomine TCR Beta short-read assay sequenced DNA from cultured CD4+ T cells. TCRdb re-analysed the PCR reads in MiXCR, keeping a single row per CDR3 protein. This sample has 13,000 or so distinct CDR3 sequences, with 58% found just once. No antigen has been identified for these receptors. The treatment denotes: roughly 10-day PBMC culture with coronavirus spike peptide pools or control peptides (ViraFEST assay). Sequencing used cultured CD4+ T cells from blood, obtained after SARS-CoV-2 vaccination. Every receptor here comes from a human donor with COVID-19.

This clonotype was picked up a small number of times. The J gene is TRBJ2-3, the V gene TRBV20-1; D is unresolved. The CDR3 covers 15 residues. The germline V gene encodes CDR1 DFQATT and CDR2 SNEGSKA (reference sequence). The germline V and J ends were trimmed by 2 bases and 2 bases, with 14 bases remaining between them. The CDR3 region is CSARRGITPTDTQYF. The DNA for the CDR3 is TGCAGTGCTAGAAGAGGAATAACGCCCACAGATACGCAGTATTTT.

This chain uses TRBV7-9 with TRBJ2-7; maybe TRBD2 (6 bases). V lost 1 base to trimming and J lost 7 bases, with 17 bases between them. Per germline, CDR1 SEHNR and CDR2 FQNEAQ (reference sequence). There are 15 residues in the CDR3. CDR3 coding DNA: TGTGCCAGCAGCTTAGACGGCGGGGTGGTCGAGGAGCAGTACTTC. Translation: CASSLDGGVVEEQYF.

Sample share makes this clonotype large. The chain is built from TRBV6-4 and TRBJ1-1; D is perhaps TRBD1 (5 bases). CDR1 MRHNA and CDR2 SNTAGT come from the germline V gene. V lost 6 bases and J 1 base, leaving 9 bases between the germline ends. This CDR3 contains 13 residues. The CDR3 sequence: CASSEGTNTEAFF. CDR3 DNA: TGTGCCAGCAGCGAGGGGACGAACACTGAAGCTTTCTTT.

The gene calls are TRBV24-1 and TRBJ2-5, with TRBD1 identical over 9 bases. The V and J ends lost 3 bases and 2 bases, in that order; junction bases with no gene match: 3. There are 15 residues in the CDR3. CDR1 and CDR2 from the germline V gene are KGHDR and SFDVKD. The CDR3 spells CATSDPGTGQETQYF. The DNA of the CDR3 is TGTGCCACCAGTGATCCCGGGACAGGGCAAGAGACCCAGTACTTC.

This clonotype appeared a few times. The chain has TRBV7-6 and TRBJ1-6; a possible D gene is TRBD1 (6 bases). Looked up from germline, CDR1 is SGHVS and CDR2 is FNYEAQ. The CDR3 loop spans 14 amino acids. Trimming cost V 1 base and J 11 bases, with 12 bases left between them. The CDR3 nucleotides are TGTGCCAGCAGCTTAGATCGGGACACGACACCCCTCCACTTT. This sequence encodes CASSLDRDTTPLHF.

The CDR3 reads CSAGDTEAFF. CDR3 DNA: TGCAGTGCTGGGGACACTGAAGCTTTCTTT. This sequence joins TRBV20-1 and TRBJ1-1; no clear D. V lost 5 bases and J lost 3, with 4 bases in between. The germline V gene has CDR1 DFQATT and CDR2 SNEGSKA (reference sequence). This CDR3 is built from 10 residues.

V is TRBV20-1 and J is TRBJ2-3; a possible D gene is TRBD2 (6 bases). The germline V and J ends were trimmed by 6 bases and 0 bases, with 10 bases remaining between them. This CDR3 is built from 13 residues. CDR1 and CDR2 (germline): DFQATT, SNEGSKA (reference sequence). CDR3 bases: TGCAGTGCCCTGACTAGTAGCACAGATACGCAGTATTTT. This translates into CSALTSSTDTQYF.

The chain is built from TRBV27 and TRBJ1-3; 8 bases map to TRBD1. In germline, CDR1 is MNHEY, CDR2 SMNVEV (reference sequence). The CDR3 loop spans 17 amino acids. V was pared by 5 bases and J by 2 bases, with 11 bases of the junction left unmatched. In nucleotides, the CDR3 is TGTGCCAGCAGTGCGACTCCGGGACAGGCTGCTGGAAACACCATATATTTT. This gives the protein CASSATPGQAAGNTIYF.

This clonotype was detected a few times. The CDR3: CASSFDRAGQPQHF. The DNA for the CDR3 is TGTGCCAGCAGCTTCGACAGGGCTGGTCAGCCCCAGCATTTT. The chain is built from TRBV11-2 and TRBJ1-5; 7 positions agree with TRBD1. Germline-derived CDR1 and CDR2 are SGHAT and FQNNGV. The CDR3 extends over 14 amino acids. With V trimmed by 3 bases and J by 6 bases, 5 bases remained unmatched.

The rearrangement links TRBV28 to TRBJ1-5; D might be TRBD1 (5 bases). Trimming cost V 5 bases and J 9 bases, with 20 bases left between them. The germline CDR1 and CDR2 sequences are MDHEN and SYDVKM. The CDR3 is 15 amino acids. In nucleotides, the CDR3 is TGTGCCAGCAGTCTGTTTTATAGGGGCCAGGGGCCCCAGCATTTT. Translation: CASSLFYRGQGPQHF.

The CDR3 region is CASSIEPGAYEQYF. The CDR3 nucleotides are TGTGCCAGTAGTATAGAGCCGGGGGCCTACGAGCAGTACTTC. This sequence joins TRBV19 and TRBJ2-7, with a possible D match to TRBD2 (6 bases). Germline V gene sequence: CDR1 LNHDA, CDR2 SQIVND (reference sequence). V lost 0 bases and J lost 2, with 8 bases in between. CDR3 size: 14 residues.

A few counts support this clonotype. The chain carries TRBV7-3 and TRBJ1-1; 7 positions match TRBD1. The CDR3 runs 13 residues. Germline V lookup: CDR1 SGHTA, CDR2 FQGTGA. J lost 1 base, V lost 5 bases, and 1 base had no gene match. The CDR3 spells CASSGQENTEAFF. In DNA, the CDR3 is TGTGCCAGCAGCGGACAGGAGAACACTGAAGCTTTCTTT. The variable domain in full, completed from reference TRBV7-3 and TRBJ1-1, reads GAGVSQTPSNKVTEKGKYVELRCDPISGHTALYWYRQSLGQGPEFLIYFQGTGAADDSGLPNDRFFAVRPEGSVSTLKIQRTERGDSAVYLCASSGQENTEAFFGQGTRLTVV.

The CDR3 sequence is CATSDSYYGYTF. The CDR3 DNA is TGTGCCACCAGTGATAGCTACTATGGCTACACCTTC. The chain is built from TRBV24-1 and TRBJ1-2; D not certain. V lost 3 bases and J lost 3, with 4 bases in between. Germline loops: CDR1 KGHDR, CDR2 SFDVKD. The CDR3 covers 12 residues.

This chain uses TRBV7-9 with TRBJ1-2, with D perhaps TRBD1 (6 bases). The CDR3 length is 15 residues. CDR1 is SEHNR and CDR2 is FQNEAQ in the germline V gene (reference sequence). V lost 2 bases to trimming and J lost 5 bases, with 15 bases between them. The CDR3 nucleotides are TGTGCCAGCAGCTTATCGGGGGGCGCGTTTTATGGCTACACCTTC. Its protein is CASSLSGGAFYGYTF.

The chain carries TRBV11-3 and TRBJ1-1; 7 bases match TRBD1. V lost 5 bases to trimming and J lost 2 bases; unmatched junction nucleotides: 5. CDR3 size: 14 residues. Germline V lookup: CDR1 SGHNT, CDR2 YENEEA. Here the CDR3 DNA reads TGTGCCAGCAGCCCGACAGGGCTCAACACTGAAGCTTTCTTT. Protein sequence: CASSPTGLNTEAFF.

The rearrangement joins TRBV27 to TRBJ2-5; D remains unclear. Germline lookup yields CDR1 MNHEY and CDR2 SMNVEV (reference sequence). The length of the CDR3 is 10 residues. V was pared by 6 bases and J by 5 bases, with 4 bases between. CDR3 DNA: TGTGCCAGCAGGGGGGAGACCCAGTACTTC. It translates to CASRGETQYF.

The rearrangement links TRBV6-1 to TRBJ2-7, with 7 bases that match TRBD2. Trimming took 8 bases from V and 0 from J; bases not matched to a gene: 7. The CDR3 runs to 14 residues. The germline V gene has CDR1 MNHNS and CDR2 SASEGT. The CDR3 DNA sequence: TGTGCCAGCGTCTCGCGGGAGTACTCCTACGAGCAGTACTTC. Its translation: CASVSREYSYEQYF.

This chain joins TRBV7-9 and TRBJ1-1, with TRBD1 matching over 8 bases. The CDR3 loop spans 12 amino acids. Germline V gene data show CDR1 as SEHNR and CDR2 as FQNEAQ (reference sequence). J was trimmed by 6 bases and V by 6 bases; bases with no gene match: 3. The CDR3 region has the DNA TGTGCCAGCAGGCGACAGGGGCCTGAAGCTTTCTTT. This gives the protein CASRRQGPEAFF.

The rearrangement links TRBV6-1 to TRBJ2-7; 11 bases fit TRBD1. Germline V gives CDR1 MNHNS, CDR2 SASEGT. CDR3 length: 14 residues. V shed 4 bases and J 6 bases; nucleotides not matched to a gene: 5. The CDR3 is CASSGTGTGGEQYF. In DNA, the CDR3 is TGTGCCAGCAGTGGCACTGGGACAGGGGGCGAGCAGTACTTC.

The chain couples TRBV28 to TRBJ1-2; unclear D gene. There are 11 residues in the CDR3. V was clipped by 6 bases and J by 8 bases, with 10 bases between them. CDR1 is MDHEN, CDR2 SYDVKM, per germline. CDR3 loop: CASRNPGGYTF. For the CDR3, the DNA is TGTGCCAGCAGAAACCCCGGGGGCTACACCTTC.